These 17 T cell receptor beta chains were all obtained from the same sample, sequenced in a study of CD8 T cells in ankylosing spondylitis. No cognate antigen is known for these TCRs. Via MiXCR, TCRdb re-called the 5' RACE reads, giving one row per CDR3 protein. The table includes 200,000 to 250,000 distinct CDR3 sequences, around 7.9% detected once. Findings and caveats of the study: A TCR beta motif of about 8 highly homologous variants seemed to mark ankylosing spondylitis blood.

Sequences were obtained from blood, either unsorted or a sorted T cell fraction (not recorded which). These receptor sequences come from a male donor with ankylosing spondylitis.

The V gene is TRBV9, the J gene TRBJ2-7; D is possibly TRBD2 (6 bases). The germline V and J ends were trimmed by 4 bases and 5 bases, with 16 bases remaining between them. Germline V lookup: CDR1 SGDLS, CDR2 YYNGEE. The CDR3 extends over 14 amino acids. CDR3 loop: CASSKGRGSNEQYF. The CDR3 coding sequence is TGTGCCAGCAGCAAGGGACGGGGGAGTAACGAGCAGTACTTC.

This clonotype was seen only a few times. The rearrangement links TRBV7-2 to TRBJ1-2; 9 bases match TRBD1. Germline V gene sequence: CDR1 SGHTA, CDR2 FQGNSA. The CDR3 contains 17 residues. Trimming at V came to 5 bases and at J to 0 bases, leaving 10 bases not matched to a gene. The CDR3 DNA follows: TGTGCCAGCAGCCGCACAGGGGGCGTAAATACTAACTATGGCTACACCTTC. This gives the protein CASSRTGGVNTNYGYTF.

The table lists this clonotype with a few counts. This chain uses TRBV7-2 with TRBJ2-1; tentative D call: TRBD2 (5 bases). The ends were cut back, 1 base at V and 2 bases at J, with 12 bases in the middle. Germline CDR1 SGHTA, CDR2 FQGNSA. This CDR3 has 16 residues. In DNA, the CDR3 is TGTGCCAGCAGCTTAGAGAGGGCTTCCACCTACAATGAGCAGTTCTTC. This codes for CASSLERASTYNEQFF.

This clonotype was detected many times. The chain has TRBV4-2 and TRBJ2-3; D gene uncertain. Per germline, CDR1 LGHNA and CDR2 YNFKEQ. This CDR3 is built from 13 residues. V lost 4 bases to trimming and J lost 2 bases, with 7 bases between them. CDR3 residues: CASSPRTTDTQYF. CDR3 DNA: TGTGCCAGCAGCCCCCGTACCACAGATACGCAGTATTTT.

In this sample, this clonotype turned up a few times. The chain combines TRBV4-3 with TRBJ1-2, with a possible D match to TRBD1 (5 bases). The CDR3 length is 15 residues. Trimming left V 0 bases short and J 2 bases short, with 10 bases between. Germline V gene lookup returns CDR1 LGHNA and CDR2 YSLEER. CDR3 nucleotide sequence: TGCGCCAGCAGCCAAGATGAGGCAGGGAACTATGGCTACACCTTC. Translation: CASSQDEAGNYGYTF.

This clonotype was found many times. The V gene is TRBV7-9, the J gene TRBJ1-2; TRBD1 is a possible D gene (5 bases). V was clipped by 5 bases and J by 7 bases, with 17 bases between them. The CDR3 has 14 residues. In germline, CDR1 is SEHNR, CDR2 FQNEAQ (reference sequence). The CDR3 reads CASSTDRPLSGYTF. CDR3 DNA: TGTGCCAGCAGCACTGACAGACCTTTAAGTGGCTACACCTTC.

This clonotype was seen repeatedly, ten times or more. The CDR3 bases are TGTGCCAGCAGCTTATTTCTTGGAAGCGGGGGGGGCACAGATACGCAGTATTTT. Translating it yields CASSLFLGSGGGTDTQYF. This chain connects TRBV11-2 to TRBJ2-3, with 10 nucleotides matching TRBD2. Germline CDR1 is SGHAT and CDR2 is FQNNGV. The CDR3 has 18 residues. V shed 2 bases, J shed 1 base, and the junction held 9 bases outside the gene matches.

CDR3 sequence (DNA): TGTGCCAGCAGCTTGAGTAGGGGACAAAATCAGCCCCAGCATTTT. It specifies CASSLSRGQNQPQHF. The chain uses TRBV5-5 and TRBJ1-5, with a weak D call TRBD1 (6 bases). Per germline, CDR1 SGHKS and CDR2 YYEKEE (reference sequence). Trimming removed 1 base from V and 4 bases from J, with 12 bases in between. The CDR3 length is 15 residues.

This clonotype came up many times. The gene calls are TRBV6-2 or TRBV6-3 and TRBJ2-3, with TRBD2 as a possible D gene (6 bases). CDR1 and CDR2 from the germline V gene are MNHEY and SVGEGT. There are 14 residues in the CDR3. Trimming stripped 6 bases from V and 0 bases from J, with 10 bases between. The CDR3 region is CASRSGTSTDTQYF. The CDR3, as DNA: TGTGCCAGCAGATCCGGGACTAGCACAGATACGCAGTATTTT.

The CDR3 bases are TGTGCCAGCAGCGGGTGGGAGTCAGCCTACGAGCAGTACTTC. This sequence encodes CASSGWESAYEQYF. J is TRBJ2-7 and V is TRBV9; possible D gene TRBD2, 5 bases. Trimming removed 3 bases at V and 2 bases at J, with 12 bases between. The CDR3 has 14 amino acids. Germline V gene data show CDR1 as SGDLS and CDR2 as YYNGEE.

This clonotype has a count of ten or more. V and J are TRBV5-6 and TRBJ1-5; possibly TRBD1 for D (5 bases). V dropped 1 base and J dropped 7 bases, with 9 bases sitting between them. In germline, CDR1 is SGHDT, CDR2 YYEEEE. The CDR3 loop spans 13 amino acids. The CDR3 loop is CASSLSGTQPQHF. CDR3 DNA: TGTGCCAGCAGCTTGAGTGGGACCCAGCCCCAGCATTTT. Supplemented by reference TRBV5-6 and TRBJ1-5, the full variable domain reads DAGVTQSPTHLIKTRGQQVTLRCSPKSGHDTVSWYQQALGQGPQFIFQYYEEEERQRGNFPDRFSGHQFPNYSSELNVNALLLGDSALYLCASSLSGTQPQHFGDGTRLSIL.

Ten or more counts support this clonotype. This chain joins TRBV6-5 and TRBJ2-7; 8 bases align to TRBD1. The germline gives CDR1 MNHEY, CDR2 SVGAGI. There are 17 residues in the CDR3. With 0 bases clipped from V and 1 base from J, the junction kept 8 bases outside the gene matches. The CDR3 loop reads CASSYSITGGKSYEQYF. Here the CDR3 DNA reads TGTGCCAGCAGTTACTCCATAACAGGGGGAAAATCCTACGAGCAGTACTTC.

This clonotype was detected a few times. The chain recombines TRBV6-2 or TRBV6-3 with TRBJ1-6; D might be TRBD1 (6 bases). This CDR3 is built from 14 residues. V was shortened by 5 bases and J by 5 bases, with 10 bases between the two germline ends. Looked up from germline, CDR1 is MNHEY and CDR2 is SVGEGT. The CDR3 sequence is CASSEKGDNSPLHF. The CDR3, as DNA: TGTGCCAGCAGTGAGAAGGGGGATAATTCACCCCTCCACTTT.

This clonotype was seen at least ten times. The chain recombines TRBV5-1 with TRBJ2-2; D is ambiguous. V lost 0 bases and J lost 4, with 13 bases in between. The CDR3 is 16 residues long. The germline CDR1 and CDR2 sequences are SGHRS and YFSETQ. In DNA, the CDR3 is TGCGCCAGCAGCTTGGCCTTCGACATGGGCACCGGGGAGCTGTTTTTT. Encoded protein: CASSLAFDMGTGELFF.

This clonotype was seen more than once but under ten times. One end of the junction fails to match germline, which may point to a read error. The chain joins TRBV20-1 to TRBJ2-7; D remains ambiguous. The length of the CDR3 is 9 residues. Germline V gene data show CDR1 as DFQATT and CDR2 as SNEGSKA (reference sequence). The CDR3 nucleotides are TGCAGTGCTAGAGGTTACGGAACTTTC. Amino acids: CSARGYGTF.

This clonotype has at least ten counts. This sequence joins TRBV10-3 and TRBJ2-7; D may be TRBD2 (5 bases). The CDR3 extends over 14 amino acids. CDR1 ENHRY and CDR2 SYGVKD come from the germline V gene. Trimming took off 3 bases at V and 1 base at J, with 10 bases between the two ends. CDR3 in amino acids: CAISDEGVSYEQYF. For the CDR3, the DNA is TGTGCCATCAGTGATGAGGGCGTATCCTACGAGCAGTACTTC.

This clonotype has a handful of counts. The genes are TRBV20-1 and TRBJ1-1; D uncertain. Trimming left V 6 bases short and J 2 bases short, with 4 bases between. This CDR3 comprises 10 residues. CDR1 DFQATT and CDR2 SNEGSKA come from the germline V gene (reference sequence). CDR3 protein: CSADNTEAFF. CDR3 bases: TGCAGTGCCGATAACACTGAAGCTTTCTTT.